This TCR beta chain was recovered during a study of CD8+ T cells in alopecia areata. Study-wide background: Twice a day, 5 to 10 mg of oral tofacitinib was administered to treated patients. Overall study findings and caveats: Among the top 100, expanded CD8+ clones were significantly decreased by tofacitinib, as was scalp clonality.

Reverse transcribed after extraction, RNA yielded cDNA as the sequencing template. Measured with immunoSEQ multiplex PCR; TCRdb has only the in-frame clones, and not every one. Among approximately 120,000 clones, roughly 57% were seen once, and the ten largest hold around 5.7%. A note on this clone: The antigen is not known.

The CDR3 loop spans 16 amino acids. Trimming removed 0 bases at V and 0 bases at J, with 9 bases between. Regarding treatment: oral pan-JAK inhibitor, 5-10 mg twice daily. Researchers gathered lesional scalp punch biopsies and peripheral blood from patients with alopecia areata. Isolation of CD4+ and CD8+ T cells from PBMCs was achieved by sorting. The receptor was isolated from a human donor with alopecia areata. The chain links TRBV23-1 to TRBJ1-5; D gene uncertain. TRBV23-1 is known as an ORF, though its function is uncertain. This specimen consisted of CD4+ T cells sorted from blood, obtained at week 4, from a patient treated with tofacitinib. The CDR3 reads CASSQSPANSNQPQHF. As DNA, the CDR3 is TGCGCCAGCAGTCAATCGCCAGCGAATAGCAATCAGCCCCAGCATTTT.